This T cell receptor beta chain was sequenced during a study of T cells in Graves' hyperthyroidism and ophthalmopathy. Study-level points and caveats: Progression to ophthalmopathy was predicted a median of about 6.6 months early.

Amplification yielded TCR beta CDR3 regions, with RNA transcripts as the source. When the TCR CDR3 underwent first-round RT-PCR, the HTBI primer set was used. Each CDR3 protein is one row after TCRdb ran MiXCR on the multiplex PCR reads. The sample holds fewer than 350,000 distinct CDR3 sequences, around 15% seen once. This CDR3 spans 12 amino acids. Trimming stripped 5 bases from V and 11 bases from J, with 15 bases between. Looked up from germline, CDR1 is SGHAT and CDR2 is FQNNGV. As regards this clonotype: Its antigen is unknown.

This sequence was found in a woman aged 50 to 60 with Graves' hyperthyroidism that later progressed to Graves' ophthalmopathy. The sample consisted of blood. J is TRBJ1-1 and V is TRBV11-2; a possible D gene is TRBD1 (5 bases). CDR3 coding DNA: TGTGCCAGCAGCCACGGGGCGAGATCGGCTTTCTTT. It specifies CASSHGARSAFF.